A single sample is the source of the 10 T cell receptor beta chains below, sequenced in a study of technical replicates of blood from a handful of donors. Clones were sequenced by immunoSEQ multiplex PCR, and TCRdb holds only the in-frame ones, with some missing. Among roughly 93,000 clones, approximately 95% were seen once, and the ten largest hold 0.2% to 0.25%. Specimen: T cells isolated from PBMCs. The receptor source for this set is a human donor in good health.

This chain connects TRBV2 to TRBJ1-5; D ambiguous. The CDR3 sequence is 13 residues long. Germline CDR1 reads SNHLY; CDR2 reads FYNNEI. V was shortened by 10 bases and J by 5 bases, with 15 bases between the two germline ends. The CDR3 DNA reads as TGTGCCATCCGATTGTATATAGATCAGCCCCAGCATTTT. Translation gives CAIRLYIDQPQHF.

This clone showed up just once. The rearrangement links TRBV7-9 to TRBJ2-1; no reliable D call. The CDR3 is 12 amino acids. V lost 3 bases and J 7 bases, leaving 7 bases between the germline ends. The germline CDR1 and CDR2 sequences are SEHNR and FQNEAQ (reference sequence). CDR3 protein: CASSFSGNEQFF. The CDR3 DNA reads TGTGCCAGCAGCTTCTCCGGGAATGAGCAGTTCTTC.

The genes are TRBV7-8 and TRBJ1-2, with D hard to call. V dropped 6 bases and J dropped 3 bases, with 8 bases sitting between them. This CDR3 contains 12 residues. Germline V gives CDR1 SGHVS, CDR2 FQNEAQ. CDR3 DNA sequence: TGTGCCAGCAGTCCGGGAGACTATGGCTACACCTTC. As protein: CASSPGDYGYTF. Combining the CDR3 with reference TRBV7-8 and TRBJ1-2 gives the whole variable domain GAGVSQSPRYKVAKRGQDVALRCDPISGHVSLFWYQQALGQGPEFLTYFQNEAQLDKSGLPSDRFFAERPEGSVSTLKIQRTQQEDSAVYLCASSPGDYGYTFGSGTRLTVV.

The chain is built from TRBV5-4 and TRBJ2-1; D unresolved. The CDR3 runs 13 residues. Germline CDR1 is SGHNT and CDR2 is YYREEE (reference sequence). Trimming removed 0 bases from V and 6 bases from J, with 7 bases in between. The CDR3 loop is CASSLDSTNEQFF. CDR3 nucleotide sequence: TGTGCCAGCAGCTTGGATAGTACCAATGAGCAGTTCTTC.

The V gene is TRBV27, the J gene TRBJ1-1, with unresolved D. The CDR3 has 13 residues. CDR1 MNHEY and CDR2 SMNVEV come from the germline V gene (reference sequence). V was trimmed by 2 bases and J by 5 bases, leaving 9 bases between them. CDR3 protein: CASSLGVLTEAFF. The CDR3 nucleotides read TGTGCCAGCAGTTTAGGAGTACTGACTGAAGCTTTCTTT.

The gene calls are TRBV4-1 and TRBJ1-3; D not certain. Trimming stripped 1 base from V and 0 bases from J, with 10 bases between. The CDR3 spans 16 residues. The V gene's germline CDR1 is MGHRA and CDR2 YSYEKL. CDR3 sequence reads: CASSQVLGLSGNTIYF. CDR3 sequence (DNA): TGCGCCAGCAGCCAAGTCCTAGGACTCTCTGGAAACACCATATATTTT.

This chain uses TRBV19 with TRBJ2-5; possible D gene TRBD2, 6 bases. Germline V lookup: CDR1 LNHDA, CDR2 SQIVND (reference sequence). This CDR3 is built from 13 residues. Trimming removed 8 bases at V and 4 bases at J, with 14 bases between. The CDR3, as DNA: TGTGCCAGTGGGACGGGAGAGGGAGAGACCCAGTACTTC. This translates into CASGTGEGETQYF.

The chain uses TRBV5-4 and TRBJ2-4; 9 nucleotides line up with TRBD2. Germline CDR1 SGHNT, CDR2 YYREEE (reference sequence). The CDR3 is made up of 16 amino acids. Trimming removed 0 bases from V and 6 bases from J; junction bases left unmatched: 7. This CDR3 is CASSLGSGSSRNIQYF. The CDR3 DNA reads TGTGCCAGCAGCTTGGGTAGCGGGAGCAGTAGAAACATTCAGTACTTC.

V is TRBV5-4 and J is TRBJ2-1; 8 bases line up with TRBD2. CDR3 length: 14 residues. The ends lost 4 bases at V and 7 bases at J; junction bases unmatched: 7. Germline values: CDR1 SGHNT, CDR2 YYREEE (reference sequence). The CDR3 coding sequence is TGTGCCAGCAGCCCCCGGGGGGGCGGAAATGAGCAGTTCTTC. The encoded protein is CASSPRGGGNEQFF.

The chain joins TRBV11-2 to TRBJ2-3; the match to TRBD2 covers 9 bases. The CDR3 is 15 residues long. Trimming at V came to 6 bases and at J to 2 bases, leaving 6 bases not matched to a gene. Per the germline V gene, CDR1 is SGHAT and CDR2 is FQNNGV. The CDR3 nucleotides are TGTGCCAGCAGGGGTAGCGGGGGTACCACAGATACGCAGTATTTT. Protein product: CASRGSGGTTDTQYF.